The next 21 T cell receptor beta chains were all read from a single sample in a study of control samples from healthy donors and cancer patients. Assay used: immunoSEQ multiplex PCR; TCRdb lists only in-frame clones, some missing. The sample consists of fewer than 70,000 clones, more than 75% of them appearing once. Material: PBMCs. These receptor sequences come from a woman in her forties or fifties with lung cancer.

The genes are TRBV30 and TRBJ1-1; 12 positions match TRBD1. The CDR3 sequence is 17 residues long. Germline V gene data show CDR1 as GTSNPN and CDR2 as SVGIG (reference sequence). V was clipped by 3 bases and J by 1 base; unmatched bases: 9. The CDR3 sequence is CAWSEGTGGVTNTEAFF. The CDR3 region has the DNA TGTGCCTGGAGCGAAGGGACAGGGGGCGTTACGAACACTGAAGCTTTCTTT.

The chain employs TRBV18 and TRBJ1-5; TRBD1 matches at 8 bases. In germline, CDR1 is KGHSH, CDR2 LQKENI. The ends lost 5 bases at V and 4 bases at J; junction bases unmatched: 7. The CDR3 contains 15 residues. This CDR3 is CASSSDRGRNQPQHF. For the CDR3, the DNA is TGTGCCAGCTCATCCGACAGGGGAAGGAATCAGCCCCAGCATTTT.

The chain carries TRBV7-2 and TRBJ1-5; D is uncertain. The V and J ends lost 2 bases and 4 bases respectively, with 6 bases between them. Germline values: CDR1 SGHTA, CDR2 FQGNSA. CDR3 length: 13 amino acids. The CDR3 coding sequence is TGTGCCAGCAGCTTATCCGTAAATCAGCCCCAGCATTTT. This codes for CASSLSVNQPQHF.

The chain links TRBV4-1 to TRBJ1-1, with D unclear. CDR1 and CDR2 (germline): MGHRA, YSYEKL. With 6 bases removed from V and 1 base from J, the gap between germline ends came to 12 bases. The CDR3 has 14 amino acids. This chain's CDR3 is CASSGRAGNTEAFF. DNA of the CDR3: TGCGCCAGCAGTGGGCGGGCGGGGAACACTGAAGCTTTCTTT.

The V and J genes are TRBV6-1 and TRBJ1-1; D is perhaps TRBD1 (5 bases). V lost 3 bases, J lost 4 bases, and 9 bases lay in between. CDR3 length: 13 residues. Germline assignment: CDR1 MNHNS and CDR2 SASEGT. The CDR3 DNA reads TGTGCCAGCAGTGACAGGGAAACCACTGAAGCTTTCTTT. The encoded protein is CASSDRETTEAFF.

This chain joins TRBV11-2 and TRBJ2-7, with TRBD2 matching over 9 bases. Per germline, CDR1 SGHAT and CDR2 FQNNGV. CDR3 length equals 16 residues. The V segment lost 1 base and the J segment 0 bases; nucleotides outside the gene matches: 4. CDR3 sequence (DNA): TGTGCCAGCAGCTTAGGCGGGGGGGCTATCTCCTACGAGCAGTACTTC. It yields the protein CASSLGGGAISYEQYF.

This chain joins TRBV5-4 and TRBJ2-2; 7 bases fit TRBD1. This CDR3 spans 16 amino acids. CDR1 is SGHNT, CDR2 YYREEE, per germline (reference sequence). After removal of 0 bases from V and 2 bases from J, the junction contained 4 bases not matched to a gene. Written as DNA, the CDR3 is TGTGCCAGCAGCTTGGGGGGACAGAGAAACACCGGGGAGCTGTTTTTT. Translating gives CASSLGGQRNTGELFF.

This rearrangement joins TRBV18 to TRBJ1-3; 7 nucleotides line up with TRBD1. CDR3 size: 15 residues. CDR1 and CDR2 (germline): KGHSH, LQKENI. With V trimmed by 3 bases and J by 2 bases, 4 bases remained unmatched. In DNA, the CDR3 is TGTGCCAGCTCACCCATCAGGGGGGCTGGAAACACCATATATTTT. Residues: CASSPIRGAGNTIYF.

In its sample, this clone was seen a few times. The chain carries TRBV6-2 or TRBV6-3 and TRBJ1-5; tentatively, D is TRBD1 (6 bases). Trimming took off 2 bases at V and 7 bases at J, with 12 bases between the two ends. This CDR3 is 14 amino acids long. Germline assignment: CDR1 MNHEY and CDR2 SVGEGT. CDR3 in amino acids: CASSYVGGRQPQHF. Here the CDR3 DNA reads TGTGCCAGCAGTTACGTGGGGGGCAGGCAGCCCCAGCATTTT.

V and J are TRBV28 and TRBJ1-2; 9 nucleotides align to TRBD1. This CDR3 contains 15 residues. J was trimmed by 7 bases and V by 2 bases; bases with no gene match: 8. Germline V gives CDR1 MDHEN, CDR2 SYDVKM. The CDR3 loop reads CASSLGDRAFGGYTF. The CDR3 DNA reads as TGTGCCAGCAGTTTAGGGGACAGGGCCTTCGGTGGCTACACCTTC.

In nucleotides, the CDR3 is TGTGCCAGCAGCTTTGGTACGGAGAACTATGGCTACACCTTC. Its translation: CASSFGTENYGYTF. The chain links TRBV5-6 to TRBJ1-2; D not resolved. There are 14 residues in the CDR3. Trimming cost V 2 bases and J 2 bases, with 10 bases left between them. Germline V gives CDR1 SGHDT, CDR2 YYEEEE.

This clone has just one count. The chain uses TRBV4-1 and TRBJ2-1; D call uncertain. Germline assignment: CDR1 MGHRA and CDR2 YSYEKL. The CDR3 loop spans 13 amino acids. V was trimmed by 1 base and J by 13 bases, leaving 14 bases between them. The CDR3 here is CASSQGERTVQFF. The CDR3 region has the DNA TGCGCCAGCAGCCAAGGGGAACGAACTGTACAGTTCTTC.

J is TRBJ2-7 and V is TRBV18; D call uncertain. V gave up 1 base and J gave up 2 bases, with 9 bases separating them. The CDR3 covers 14 residues. The germline V gene encodes CDR1 KGHSH and CDR2 LQKENI. Written as DNA, the CDR3 is TGTGCCAGCTCACCACGTCACCCTACCTACGAGCAGTACTTC. It is translated as CASSPRHPTYEQYF.

The CDR3 sequence: CASSIQDSSYEQYF. The CDR3 nucleotides read TGTGCCAGCAGCATCCAGGACAGTTCCTACGAGCAGTACTTC. The chain carries TRBV9 and TRBJ2-7; tentatively, D is TRBD1 (6 bases). The CDR3 has 14 amino acids. The V gene's germline CDR1 is SGDLS and CDR2 YYNGEE. Deletions cut 4 bases from V and 1 base from J, with 12 bases between.

This clone appeared once. The J gene is TRBJ1-4, the V gene TRBV19; TRBD1 is a possible D gene (5 bases). The CDR3 has 13 amino acids. V dropped 6 bases and J dropped 7 bases, with 12 bases sitting between them. Germline CDR1 LNHDA, CDR2 SQIVND (reference sequence). The DNA of the CDR3 is TGTGCCAGTAGACTGAGGGGCGGTGAAAAACTGTTTTTT. Translating gives CASRLRGGEKLFF.

The chain has TRBV5-4 and TRBJ2-7; possible D gene TRBD1, 6 bases. Germline lookup yields CDR1 SGHNT and CDR2 YYREEE (reference sequence). V was clipped by 3 bases and J by 4 bases, with 14 bases between them. The CDR3 is 14 residues long. In nucleotides, the CDR3 is TGTGCCAGCAGCTCCCCGGACAGACCTTACGAGCAGTACTTC. Translation: CASSSPDRPYEQYF.

The chain recombines TRBV6-1 with TRBJ1-3; TRBD1 is a possible D gene (6 bases). The V end was cut by 3 bases, the J end by 0 bases, with 6 bases between. In germline, CDR1 is MNHNS, CDR2 SASEGT. The CDR3 has 14 amino acids. Written as DNA, the CDR3 is TGTGCCAGCAGTGAGGGGGCCTCTGGAAACACCATATATTTT. Translation: CASSEGASGNTIYF.

This clone came up a few times. J is TRBJ2-7 and V is TRBV6-2 or TRBV6-3, with 7 positions matching TRBD1. Germline trimming cut 0 bases from V and 4 bases from J; bases unmatched to any gene: 9. The CDR3 is 16 amino acids. Germline CDR1 is MNHEY and CDR2 is SVGEGT. The CDR3 protein is CASSYSVTGPFYEQYF. Written as DNA, the CDR3 is TGTGCCAGCAGTTACTCGGTGACAGGGCCGTTTTACGAGCAGTACTTC.

The chain couples TRBV9 to TRBJ2-7; a weak D match, TRBD2 (5 bases). Germline loops: CDR1 SGDLS, CDR2 YYNGEE. The CDR3 loop spans 13 amino acids. Deletions cut 2 bases from V and 6 bases from J, with 12 bases between. The CDR3 reads CASSVGVSGEQYF. Written as DNA, the CDR3 is TGTGCCAGCAGCGTCGGGGTATCCGGCGAGCAGTACTTC.

The CDR3 loop reads CASSLGQGANTGELFF. For the CDR3, the DNA is TGCGCCAGCAGCTTGGGACAGGGGGCGAACACCGGGGAGCTGTTTTTT. The rearrangement joins TRBV5-1 to TRBJ2-2; 9 bases are a match to TRBD1. Trimming at V came to 0 bases and at J to 0 bases, leaving 0 bases not matched to a gene. This CDR3 is 16 amino acids long. The germline V gene encodes CDR1 SGHRS and CDR2 YFSETQ.

The chain combines TRBV9 with TRBJ1-1, with D unresolved. V lost 3 bases, J lost 0 bases, and 6 bases lay in between. This CDR3 has 13 amino acids. Germline V gene sequence: CDR1 SGDLS, CDR2 YYNGEE. The chain's CDR3 is CASSGGLNTEAFF. CDR3 bases: TGTGCCAGCAGCGGAGGTCTGAACACTGAAGCTTTCTTT.